The 30 T cell receptor beta chains presented below share a single source sample, sequenced in a study of cytomegalovirus exposure and HLA in healthy donors. The PCR employed 60 Vbeta primers together with 13 Jbeta primers. Clones were sequenced by immunoSEQ multiplex PCR, and TCRdb holds only the in-frame ones, with some missing. The sample contains around 130,000 clones, nearly 90% of which appear only once. The sequencing input was PBMCs. The receptors come from a woman aged 40 to 49 in good health and CMV-seronegative.

The CDR3: CASSLIADSYNEQFF. As DNA, the CDR3 is TGCGCCAGCAGCTTGATTGCGGACTCCTACAATGAGCAGTTCTTC. This chain links TRBV5-1 with TRBJ2-1; D uncertain. Trimming took off 1 base at V and 0 bases at J, with 8 bases between the two ends. From germline, CDR1 is SGHRS and CDR2 YFSETQ. This CDR3 contains 15 residues.

The V and J genes are TRBV6-1 and TRBJ2-7; possible D gene TRBD2, 6 bases. Trimming removed 5 bases at V and 2 bases at J, with 13 bases between. CDR1 and CDR2 from the germline V gene are MNHNS and SASEGT. The CDR3 has 14 residues. The CDR3 here is CASSWRDGTYEQYF. The CDR3 DNA is TGTGCCAGCAGTTGGAGGGACGGCACCTACGAGCAGTACTTC.

V usage is TRBV4-1 and J usage is TRBJ2-1; 9 nucleotides align to TRBD1. Trimming at V came to 4 bases and at J to 0 bases, leaving 10 bases not matched to a gene. Looked up from germline, CDR1 is MGHRA and CDR2 is YSYEKL. This CDR3 region has 18 residues. This CDR3 reads CASSLGQGGVGSYNEQFF. The CDR3 DNA reads as TGCGCCAGCAGCCTGGGACAGGGAGGGGTAGGCTCCTACAATGAGCAGTTCTTC.

For this clone: An end of the junction differs from the germline gene, which may be a read error. V is TRBV7-9 and J is TRBJ2-5; TRBD1 matches at 7 bases. The germline CDR1 and CDR2 sequences are SEHNR and FQNEAQ (reference sequence). The CDR3 is 14 amino acids. The CDR3 region has the DNA TGTTCCAGCAGCTCGACAGGGTGGAGGGAGACCCAGTACTTC. Its translation: CSSSSTGWRETQYF.

J is TRBJ1-6 and V is TRBV2; TRBD1 is a possible D gene (5 bases). CDR1 and CDR2 (germline): SNHLY, FYNNEI. There are 13 residues in the CDR3. V lost 8 bases and J 9 bases, leaving 14 bases between the germline ends. CDR3 bases: TGTGCCAGCTGTGGCAGGGTGAGTTCACCCCTCCACTTT. Translating gives CASCGRVSSPLHF.

V and J are TRBV10-3 and TRBJ2-7; 9 positions agree with TRBD2. This CDR3 comprises 18 residues. Trimming cost V 3 bases and J 6 bases; bases outside gene matches: 18. The V gene's germline CDR1 is ENHRY and CDR2 SYGVKD. CDR3 sequence: CAISEPTSGSWEPSEQYF. CDR3 nucleotide sequence: TGTGCCATCAGTGAACCGACTAGCGGCAGCTGGGAACCGTCCGAGCAGTACTTC.

The chain has TRBV7-2 and TRBJ2-5, with 9 positions matching TRBD1. Germline V CDR1 and CDR2: SGHTA, FQGNSA. V dropped 5 bases and J dropped 5; count of bases not matched to a gene: 6. The CDR3 spans 14 residues. The CDR3 region has the DNA TGTGCCAGCAGCCTGTGGACAGGGGAGGAGACCCAGTACTTC. Protein sequence: CASSLWTGEETQYF.

The chain links TRBV19 to TRBJ2-3; D might be TRBD2 (5 bases). This CDR3 is 16 amino acids long. CDR1 and CDR2 (germline): LNHDA, SQIVND (reference sequence). V lost 3 bases to trimming and J lost 2 bases, with 15 bases between them. The chain's CDR3 is CASSIWETTNTDTQYF. The CDR3 DNA reads as TGTGCCAGTAGTATTTGGGAGACTACGAACACAGATACGCAGTATTTT.

The CDR3 DNA reads TGTGCCAGCAGTTTACTGAGGGAGGGAGAAGCCGGGGAGCTGTTTTTT. It translates to CASSLLREGEAGELFF. The genes are TRBV28 and TRBJ2-2, with TRBD2 matching over 7 bases. V lost 2 bases to trimming and J lost 6 bases; unmatched junction nucleotides: 9. Germline assignment: CDR1 MDHEN and CDR2 SYDVKM. This CDR3 is built from 16 residues.

The chain couples TRBV7-9 to TRBJ2-2; D uncertain. Germline CDR1 SEHNR, CDR2 FQNEAQ (reference sequence). Between the trimmed V and J ends, which lost 1 base and 6 bases, there was a span of 6 bases. The CDR3 is made up of 13 amino acids. This CDR3 reads CASSLVTAGELFF. CDR3 nucleotides: TGTGCCAGCAGCTTAGTCACGGCCGGGGAGCTGTTTTTT.

The V gene is TRBV29-1, the J gene TRBJ2-6; unclear D gene. The CDR3 is 14 residues long. From germline, CDR1 is SQVTM and CDR2 ANQGSEA. V gave up 6 bases and J gave up 0 bases, with 9 bases separating them. CDR3 in DNA: TGCAGCGTCCGTTTCCCCTCTGGGGCCAACGTCCTGACTTTC. Its translation: CSVRFPSGANVLTF.

The chain links TRBV7-9 to TRBJ2-2; 8 bases fit TRBD2. This CDR3 comprises 14 residues. Germline trimming cut 5 bases from V and 9 bases from J; bases unmatched to any gene: 8. The V gene's germline CDR1 is SEHNR and CDR2 FQNEAQ (reference sequence). Here the CDR3 DNA reads TGTGCCAGCAGCAACCGGGAGGGCCCTCGGGAGCTGTTTTTT. This gives the protein CASSNREGPRELFF.

The chain combines TRBV18 with TRBJ2-7; the match to TRBD2 covers 10 bases. This CDR3 is built from 18 residues. V lost 2 bases, J lost 7 bases, and 17 bases stayed unmatched. Per the germline V gene, CDR1 is KGHSH and CDR2 is LQKENI. The CDR3 loop is CASSPTQGWASGRGEQYF. Here the CDR3 DNA reads TGTGCCAGCTCACCAACTCAAGGTTGGGCTAGCGGGAGAGGGGAGCAGTACTTC.

CDR3 region: CASSNQWLQETQYF. In DNA, the CDR3 is TGTGCCAGCAGCAATCAGTGGCTTCAAGAGACCCAGTACTTC. This chain uses TRBV11-3 with TRBJ2-5; D not certain. Germline values: CDR1 SGHNT, CDR2 YENEEA. This CDR3 is built from 14 residues. Trimming removed 5 bases at V and 2 bases at J, with 12 bases between.

This chain joins TRBV5-1 and TRBJ2-7; 8 positions match TRBD1. The CDR3 has 15 residues. With V trimmed by 2 bases and J by 5 bases, 9 bases remained unmatched. Germline V gene sequence: CDR1 SGHRS, CDR2 YFSETQ. CDR3 sequence reads: CASSLNPDRVNEQYF. The DNA of the CDR3 is TGCGCCAGCAGCTTAAATCCGGACAGGGTAAACGAGCAGTACTTC.

The chain joins TRBV28 to TRBJ2-7; D is perhaps TRBD2 (5 bases). The germline V gene has CDR1 MDHEN and CDR2 SYDVKM. The CDR3 runs 16 residues. Trimming took off 6 bases at V and 0 bases at J, with 18 bases between the two ends. Written as DNA, the CDR3 is TGTGCCAGCAGCCCGTCTGGACGGGGAAGCTCCTACGAGCAGTACTTC. The encoded protein is CASSPSGRGSSYEQYF.

The chain carries TRBV4-2 and TRBJ2-5; a possible D gene is TRBD2 (5 bases). Germline CDR1 reads LGHNA; CDR2 reads YNFKEQ. The V end lost 4 bases, the J end lost 9 bases, and 15 bases lay between the germline ends. CDR3 length equals 13 residues. In DNA, the CDR3 is TGTGCCAGCAGCCGGGCGGGTAGTGAGGCCCAGTACTTC. This codes for CASSRAGSEAQYF.

This chain connects TRBV7-2 to TRBJ2-1; perhaps TRBD2 as D (5 bases). The germline V and J ends were trimmed by 3 bases and 3 bases, with 9 bases remaining between them. This CDR3 comprises 14 residues. Germline V gene sequence: CDR1 SGHTA, CDR2 FQGNSA. CDR3 region: CASSFNSGYNEQFF. CDR3 in DNA: TGTGCCAGCAGCTTTAACAGCGGCTACAATGAGCAGTTCTTC.

The chain couples TRBV28 to TRBJ2-5, with 8 bases aligning to TRBD2. This CDR3 spans 15 amino acids. J gave up 2 bases and V 4 bases, and 6 bases lay outside the gene matches. Germline CDR1 is MDHEN and CDR2 is SYDVKM. CDR3 amino acids: CASSSGGVGQETQYF. The CDR3 region has the DNA TGTGCCAGCAGTTCCGGGGGGGTGGGGCAAGAGACCCAGTACTTC.

The V call is TRBV5-1, the J call TRBJ2-5; D gene unclear. Germline lookup yields CDR1 SGHRS and CDR2 YFSETQ. V was pared by 7 bases and J by 4 bases, with 11 bases between. There are 12 residues in the CDR3. The CDR3 here is CASDRPGETQYF. CDR3 sequence (DNA): TGCGCCAGCGATCGTCCAGGAGAGACCCAGTACTTC.

This chain uses TRBV27 with TRBJ2-5; no clear D gene. The tail of the sequence fits TRBJ2-7 better, so the J call may be wrong. The CDR3 runs to 11 residues. Germline V gene lookup returns CDR1 MNHEY and CDR2 SMNVEV (reference sequence). CDR3 nucleotides: TGTGCCAGCAAGTCTAACTACGAGCAGTACTTC. It codes for CASKSNYEQYF.

V gene TRBV5-6 combines with J gene TRBJ2-5; D is possibly TRBD2 (6 bases). Trimming stripped 4 bases from V and 5 bases from J, with 12 bases between. CDR1 is SGHDT, CDR2 YYEEEE, per germline. This CDR3 contains 13 residues. CDR3 loop: CASSLWEDETQYF. The CDR3 DNA follows: TGTGCCAGCAGCCTTTGGGAGGACGAGACCCAGTACTTC.

The chain employs TRBV18 and TRBJ2-7, with D perhaps matching TRBD1 (6 bases). Per the germline V gene, CDR1 is KGHSH and CDR2 is LQKENI. Trimming cost V 3 bases and J 5 bases, with 14 bases left between them. CDR3 size: 14 residues. The CDR3: CASSPAGEVHEQYF. As DNA, the CDR3 is TGTGCCAGCTCACCGGCAGGGGAAGTCCACGAGCAGTACTTC. Based on the CDR3 plus reference TRBV18 and TRBJ2-7, the full variable domain is NAGVMQNPRHLVRRRGQEARLRCSPMKGHSHVYWYRQLPEEGLKFMVYLQKENIIDESGMPKERFSAEFPKEGPSILRIQQVVRGDSAAYFCASSPAGEVHEQYFGPGTRLTVT.

This clone was observed a single time. In nucleotides, the CDR3 is TGCGCCAGCAGTGAGTCGTACGGGGCGGGAGTGTGGAATGAGCAGTTCTTC. Its protein product is CASSESYGAGVWNEQFF. V usage is TRBV10-2 and J usage is TRBJ2-1, with 7 bases aligning to TRBD2. CDR3 length: 17 residues. The trim removed 0 bases at V and 7 bases at J, leaving 12 bases unmatched. Germline CDR1 and CDR2: WSHSY and SAAADI.

CDR3 nucleotides: TGTGCCAGCAGCCAAGAGGCACTAGCGGGAGCATCCTACAATGAGCAGTTCTTC. The encoded protein is CASSQEALAGASYNEQFF. V usage is TRBV4-2 and J usage is TRBJ2-1; 11 positions agree with TRBD2. The CDR3 is made up of 18 amino acids. The germline V gene encodes CDR1 LGHNA and CDR2 YNFKEQ. V gave up 0 bases and J gave up 1 base; unmatched junction bases: 5.

This rearrangement joins TRBV6-6 to TRBJ1-2; a possible D gene is TRBD1 (5 bases). Germline V gives CDR1 MNHNY, CDR2 SVGAGI (reference sequence). CDR3 length: 13 amino acids. Trimming removed 6 bases from V and 1 base from J, with 9 bases in between. DNA for the CDR3: TGTGCCAGCAGCCAGGGTGGTAACTATGGCTACACCTTC. Protein product: CASSQGGNYGYTF.

This chain joins TRBV5-4 and TRBJ2-5; 9 nucleotides agree with TRBD1. Germline CDR1 SGHNT, CDR2 YYREEE (reference sequence). The CDR3 totals 13 residues. Trimming removed 6 bases from V and 5 bases from J; junction bases left unmatched: 5. CDR3 bases: TGTGCCAGCACGACAGGGGGAAGGGAGACCCAGTACTTC. Its translation is CASTTGGRETQYF. Based on the CDR3 plus reference TRBV5-4 and TRBJ2-5, the full variable domain is ETGVTQSPTHLIKTRGQQVTLRCSSQSGHNTVSWYQQALGQGPQFIFQYYREEENGRGNFPPRFSGLQFPNYSSELNVNALELDDSALYLCASTTGGRETQYFGPGTRLLVL.

V gene TRBV9 combines with J gene TRBJ2-7; D remains unclear. The CDR3 covers 14 residues. V was trimmed by 0 bases and J by 1 base, leaving 8 bases between them. Germline CDR1 and CDR2: SGDLS and YYNGEE. CDR3 DNA: TGTGCCAGCAGCGTAGTATCAGGTTCCTACGAGCAGTACTTC. As protein: CASSVVSGSYEQYF.

The genes are TRBV7-9 and TRBJ2-7; TRBD2 matches 7 bases. This CDR3 spans 15 amino acids. V trimming: 2 bases; J trimming: 4 bases; junction bases outside the gene matches: 8. Germline V lookup: CDR1 SEHNR, CDR2 FQNEAQ (reference sequence). For the CDR3, the DNA is TGTGCCAGCAGCTTAATTGGCGGGACTAAATACGAGCAGTACTTC. It translates to CASSLIGGTKYEQYF.

J is TRBJ2-3 and V is TRBV15; 8 bases fit TRBD2. V lost 4 bases, J lost 3 bases, and 3 bases stayed unmatched. The CDR3 is 14 amino acids. Germline V CDR1 and CDR2: LNHNV, YYDKDF (reference sequence). CDR3 protein: CATSKGTSTDTQYF. DNA for the CDR3: TGTGCCACCAGCAAGGGGACTAGTACAGATACGCAGTATTTT.